These 21 T cell receptor beta chains were all obtained from the same sample, sequenced in a study of blood T cell repertoires in COVID-19. The method was immunoSEQ multiplex PCR; TCRdb's version includes in-frame clones alone and lacks a portion of them. Here the sample spans around 300,000 clones, 70% to 90% being singletons. Sequencing was performed on peripheral blood. Every receptor here comes from a woman aged 35 to 49 with acute or convalescent COVID-19.

J is TRBJ2-7 and V is TRBV11-1, with TRBD1 matching over 9 bases. The germline CDR1 and CDR2 sequences are SGHAT and FQDESV (reference sequence). V was pared by 5 bases and J by 2 bases, with 4 bases of the junction left unmatched. The CDR3 loop spans 14 amino acids. This chain's CDR3 is CASSDRQGAYEQYV. As DNA, the CDR3 is TGTGCCAGCAGCGATAGACAGGGGGCCTACGAGCAGTACGTC.

The J gene is TRBJ1-2, the V gene TRBV30; maybe TRBD1 (5 bases). Germline V gives CDR1 GTSNPN, CDR2 SVGIG (reference sequence). Trimming removed 0 bases from V and 0 bases from J, with 8 bases in between. The length of the CDR3 is 14 residues. The CDR3 DNA sequence: TGTGCCTGGAGTGTAACAGGCCCTAACTATGGCTACACCTTC. Translated: CAWSVTGPNYGYTF.

The V call is TRBV19, the J call TRBJ1-3; unclear D gene. Trimming removed 5 bases at V and 4 bases at J, with 15 bases between. This CDR3 comprises 15 residues. The germline gives CDR1 LNHDA, CDR2 SQIVND (reference sequence). The CDR3 region has the DNA TGTGCCAGTAGTCCCACCTCGGTTTCGGGAAACACCATATATTTT. It codes for CASSPTSVSGNTIYF. Complete variable domain (other parts from reference TRBV19 and TRBJ1-3): DGGITQSPKYLFRKEGQNVTLSCEQNLNHDAMYWYRQDPGQGLRLIYYSQIVNDFQKGDIAEGYSVSREKKESFPLTVTSAQKNPTAFYLCASSPTSVSGNTIYFGEGSWLTVV.

J is TRBJ2-7 and V is TRBV30; 10 positions agree with TRBD1. CDR3 length: 15 residues. The V segment lost 3 bases and the J segment 6 bases; nucleotides outside the gene matches: 11. CDR1 and CDR2 (germline): GTSNPN, SVGIG (reference sequence). CDR3 region: CAWSAPDRGRSEQYV. The CDR3 nucleotides are TGTGCCTGGAGCGCTCCGGACAGGGGGAGATCCGAGCAGTACGTC.

This chain joins TRBV5-1 and TRBJ1-2; weak D call: TRBD1 (5 bases). V was cut by 4 bases and J by 7 bases, with 17 bases left in between. Looked up from germline, CDR1 is SGHRS and CDR2 is YFSETQ. The CDR3 is made up of 14 amino acids. The CDR3 DNA follows: TGCGCCAGCAGCCAAGGTTCGGGGGGTGGTGGCTACACCTTC. Its translation is CASSQGSGGGGYTF.

The chain combines TRBV30 with TRBJ1-5; a possible D gene is TRBD1 (5 bases). The germline gives CDR1 GTSNPN, CDR2 SVGIG (reference sequence). CDR3 length: 16 residues. V was clipped by 0 bases and J by 0 bases, with 12 bases between them. Here the CDR3 reads CAWSVGVSYSNQPQHF. In nucleotides, the CDR3 is TGTGCCTGGAGTGTAGGGGTGTCATATAGCAATCAGCCCCAGCATTTT.

The chain carries TRBV6-5 and TRBJ1-2, with D perhaps matching TRBD1 (5 bases). The CDR3 is 16 residues long. From germline, CDR1 is MNHEY and CDR2 SVGAGI. V was shortened by 0 bases and J by 0 bases, with 11 bases between the two germline ends. The CDR3 loop is CASSYSYRQTNYGYTF. The CDR3 DNA reads TGTGCCAGCAGTTACTCTTACCGACAGACTAACTATGGCTACACCTTC.

The rearrangement joins TRBV7-2 to TRBJ1-1, with D possibly matching TRBD1 (5 bases). The CDR3 consists of 14 residues. V gave up 2 bases and J gave up 5 bases, with 12 bases separating them. CDR1 and CDR2 (germline): SGHTA, FQGNSA. The CDR3 coding sequence is TGTGCCAGCAGCTTATGGGAGGGGAGGACTGAAGCTTTCTTT. Residues: CASSLWEGRTEAFF.

The chain recombines TRBV11-2 with TRBJ2-7; possible D gene TRBD2, 7 bases. Trimming stripped 4 bases from V and 3 bases from J, with 13 bases between. The CDR3 runs 14 residues. The germline gives CDR1 SGHAT, CDR2 FQNNGV. The CDR3 sequence: CASSSLGGGYEQYV. CDR3 in DNA: TGTGCCAGCAGCTCTCTGGGAGGGGGCTACGAGCAGTACGTC.

The rearrangement uses TRBV4-2 and TRBJ2-3; D is undetermined. V shed 0 bases and J shed 7 bases, with 2 bases lying between them. Germline assignment: CDR1 LGHNA and CDR2 YNFKEQ. The CDR3 sequence is 11 residues long. CDR3 DNA sequence: TGTGCCAGCAGCCAAGATAATACGCAGTATTTT. It encodes CASSQDNTQYF.

This chain links TRBV15 with TRBJ1-5; 7 positions match TRBD1. The germline V gene has CDR1 LNHNV and CDR2 YYDKDF (reference sequence). The CDR3 totals 14 residues. V was clipped by 1 base and J by 10 bases; unmatched bases: 7. In nucleotides, the CDR3 is TGTGCCACCAGCAGAGGGGACAGCCAAGGACCCCAGCATTTT. Translation: CATSRGDSQGPQHF.

This clone has only a few counts. This chain uses TRBV11-2 with TRBJ1-1; D may be TRBD1 (6 bases). The CDR3 totals 15 residues. V was cut by 6 bases and J by 4 bases, with 18 bases left in between. Germline V lookup: CDR1 SGHAT, CDR2 FQNNGV. The CDR3 DNA follows: TGTGCCAGCAGACGTGGATCGGGGGGCTTCACTGAAGCTTTCTTT. This encodes CASRRGSGGFTEAFF.

The chain is built from TRBV19 and TRBJ2-7, with 8 bases identical to TRBD1. V gave up 6 bases and J gave up 3 bases; unmatched junction bases: 4. This CDR3 region has 13 residues. CDR1 and CDR2 (germline): LNHDA, SQIVND (reference sequence). CDR3 DNA: TGTGCCAGTAGGGGACAGGACCGCTACGAGCAGTACGTC. Translating gives CASRGQDRYEQYV.

In DNA, the CDR3 is TGTGCCAGCAGCCGAGAACGGGGGGGCTATGGCTACACCTTC. Translated, it gives CASSRERGGYGYTF. This chain links TRBV14 with TRBJ1-2; maybe TRBD1 (5 bases). CDR1 is SGHDN, CDR2 FVKESK, per germline. V lost 4 bases, J lost 4 bases, and 13 bases lay in between. This CDR3 spans 14 amino acids.

This clone appeared once. The rearrangement joins TRBV11-2 to TRBJ2-1; D may be TRBD2 (5 bases). Trimming took off 3 bases at V and 4 bases at J, with 13 bases between the two ends. The CDR3 totals 15 residues. CDR1 and CDR2 from the germline V gene are SGHAT and FQNNGV. Here the CDR3 DNA reads TGTGCCAGCAGCTTCCTCCGGACTTTGTACAATGAGCAGTTCTTC. As protein: CASSFLRTLYNEQFF.

J is TRBJ2-2 and V is TRBV30; D is possibly TRBD1 (6 bases). This CDR3 is built from 18 residues. V dropped 0 bases and J dropped 2 bases, with 19 bases sitting between them. Germline V gene sequence: CDR1 GTSNPN, CDR2 SVGIG (reference sequence). Here the CDR3 reads CAWSVWTVLGGNTGELFF. The DNA for the CDR3 is TGTGCCTGGAGTGTATGGACAGTCCTTGGGGGTAACACCGGGGAGCTGTTTTTT.

The rearrangement joins TRBV2 to TRBJ1-4, with D perhaps TRBD1 (6 bases). The germline V gene encodes CDR1 SNHLY and CDR2 FYNNEI. This CDR3 has 15 amino acids. V was cut by 4 bases and J by 0 bases, with 9 bases left in between. CDR3 loop: CASSADRATNEKLFF. DNA of the CDR3: TGTGCCAGCAGTGCGGACAGAGCAACTAATGAAAAACTGTTTTTT. Using reference TRBV2 and TRBJ1-4 for the parts outside the CDR3, the full variable domain is EPEVTQTPSHQVTQMGQEVILRCVPISNHLYFYWYRQILGQKVEFLVSFYNNEISEKSEIFDDQFSVERPDGSNFTLKIRSTKLEDSAMYFCASSADRATNEKLFFGSGTQLSVL.

The chain couples TRBV4-2 to TRBJ2-1, with a possible D match to TRBD1 (7 bases). V was clipped by 1 base and J by 7 bases, with 14 bases between them. CDR1 LGHNA and CDR2 YNFKEQ come from the germline V gene. The CDR3 contains 15 residues. The CDR3 here is CASSQGQGGSNEQFF. The CDR3, as DNA: TGTGCCAGCAGCCAAGGCCAGGGGGGTTCGAATGAGCAGTTCTTC.

This clone was observed once. The chain is built from TRBV27 and TRBJ2-2, with 9 bases matching TRBD2. CDR1 MNHEY and CDR2 SMNVEV come from the germline V gene (reference sequence). V lost 5 bases to trimming and J lost 0 bases; unmatched junction nucleotides: 10. The CDR3 contains 18 residues. CDR3 in DNA: TGTGCCAGCAGTCCCGGTACGGCGGGGGGGCCGAACACCGGGGAGCTGTTTTTT. Translation gives CASSPGTAGGPNTGELFF.

The chain recombines TRBV5-1 with TRBJ2-1, with 11 bases matching TRBD2. Germline V gives CDR1 SGHRS, CDR2 YFSETQ. V gave up 1 base and J gave up 4 bases; unmatched junction bases: 7. The CDR3 length is 17 residues. CDR3 nucleotide sequence: TGCGCCAGCAGCTTGAGCCTAGCGGGGGGCCAATACAATGAGCAGTTCTTC. It is translated as CASSLSLAGGQYNEQFF.

This chain uses TRBV18 with TRBJ1-2, with D tentatively TRBD1 (6 bases). Trimming shortened V by 2 bases and J by 8 bases, and 21 bases separated the two germline ends. CDR1 is KGHSH, CDR2 LQKENI, per germline. The CDR3 consists of 16 residues. CDR3 sequence reads: CASSPSSRQETTGYTF. The CDR3 DNA is TGTGCCAGCTCACCATCCTCTCGACAGGAGACTACAGGCTACACCTTC. Full variable domain (missing parts from reference TRBV18 and TRBJ1-2): NAGVMQNPRHLVRRRGQEARLRCSPMKGHSHVYWYRQLPEEGLKFMVYLQKENIIDESGMPKERFSAEFPKEGPSILRIQQVVRGDSAAYFCASSPSSRQETTGYTFGSGTRLTVV.